Sequencing of this T cell receptor beta chain was carried out in a study of cytotoxic CD8 clonotypes in ibrutinib-treated CLL. Study background: The samples contained 260,000 or so productive templates on average. They also contained an average of about 94,000 productive rearrangements.

CDR3 length: 15 residues. Deletions cut 2 bases from V and 0 bases from J, with 10 bases between. The V gene's germline CDR1 is SGHRS and CDR2 YFSETQ. The source of about 2 micrograms of genomic DNA for TCR beta libraries was cryopreserved PBMCs. The planned depth of sequencing spanned 1 in 200,000 to 1 in 1 million T cells. Method: immunoSEQ multiplex PCR; TCRdb's copy keeps in-frame clones and lacks some. The sample holds 160,000 or so clones; roughly 77% are singletons and the top ten take over 2%. The chain combines TRBV5-1 with TRBJ2-3; D possibly corresponds to TRBD2 (6 bases). Sequencing was performed on PBMCs, taken after 12 months of ibrutinib treatment. This clonotype was sampled from a human donor with chronic lymphocytic leukemia. CDR3 amino acids: CASSFGGVSTDTQYF. DNA of the CDR3: TGCGCCAGCAGCTTTGGCGGGGTGAGCACAGATACGCAGTATTTT.